A selection of T cell receptor beta chains follows, all from one sample in a study of T cells in Graves' hyperthyroidism and ophthalmopathy. MiXCR, applied by TCRdb to the multiplex PCR reads, yields one record per CDR3 protein. This sample has under 200,000 distinct CDR3 sequences, with over 8% found just once. What was sequenced was blood. Receptor source: a woman aged 18-29 years with Graves' hyperthyroidism that later progressed to Graves' ophthalmopathy. Both conserved end residues are part of each CDR3. D genes are given only for firm matches. Clone size is stated in some rows and not others, as once, few, many or a class when expanded.

TRBJ2-7,TRBV7-9,.,many,CASSALGGAGYYEQYF,TGTGCCAGCAGCGCCTTGGGGGGGGCCGGATACTACGAGCAGTACTTC
TRBJ2-5,TRBV4-2,.,.,CASSQESSVQETQYF,TGTGCCAGCAGCCAAGAATCCAGCGTCCAAGAGACCCAGTACTTC
TRBJ1-5,TRBV30,.,few,CAWSSDSNQPQHF,TGTGCCTGGAGTTCCGATAGCAATCAGCCCCAGCATTTT
TRBJ2-2,TRBV7-3,.,many,CASSSLNTGELFF,TGTGCCAGCAGCTCGCTGAACACCGGGGAGCTGTTTTTT
TRBJ2-4,TRBV19,.,many,CASSPPPQHSAKNIQYF,TGTGCCAGTAGTCCGCCCCCCCAGCATTCAGCCAAAAACATTCAGTACTTC
TRBJ2-3,TRBV9,TRBD2,.,CASSPGRTSGVSTDTQYF,TGTGCCAGCAGCCCAGGAAGGACTAGCGGGGTTAGCACAGATACGCAGTATTTT
TRBJ2-5,TRBV28,TRBD1,many,CASSTGQGNYF,TGTGCCAGCAGCACTGGACAGGGGAACTACTTC
TRBJ2-1,TRBV29-1,TRBD2,.,CSSSLSSGRFSEQFF,TGCAGCTCCAGCCTCTCTAGCGGGAGGTTCAGCGAGCAGTTCTTC
TRBJ2-7,TRBV6-1,.,few,CASSPERYYEQYF,TGTGCCAGCAGCCCCGAGAGGTACTACGAGCAGTACTTC
TRBJ1-2,TRBV28,.,many,CASSLGGSGYTF,TGTGCCAGCAGTTTAGGTGGGTCTGGCTACACCTTC
TRBJ1-6,TRBV15,.,many,CATSKGTPNNSPLHF,TGTGCCACCAGCAAAGGGACACCGAATAATTCACCCCTCCACTTT
TRBJ2-1,TRBV19,.,.,CASSNLAGSYNEQFF,TGTGCCAGTAGTAATCTGGCGGGGTCCTACAATGAGCAGTTCTTC
TRBJ2-3,TRBV7-6,.,many,CASSFSVSTDTQYF,TGTGCCAGCAGCTTTAGCGTAAGCACAGATACGCAGTATTTT
TRBJ2-7,TRBV7-8,.,many,CASSLERAKRGEQYF,TGTGCCAGCAGCTTAGAGCGAGCTAAGAGGGGCGAGCAGTACTTC
TRBJ2-1,TRBV10-3,TRBD2,.,CAISESVGGGNEQFF,TGTGCCATCAGTGAGTCGGTGGGGGGGGGCAATGAGCAGTTCTTC
TRBJ1-6,TRBV6-1,.,many,CASSAMILRVGDSPLHF,TGTGCCAGCAGTGCAATGATCCTCAGGGTAGGGGATTCACCCCTCCACTTT
TRBJ2-6,TRBV6-1,.,.,CASTPGSRGLSGANVLTF,TGTGCCAGCACCCCAGGATCAAGGGGCCTCTCTGGGGCCAACGTCCTGACTTTC
TRBJ2-7,TRBV5-6,TRBD2,few,CASSLEREGYHEQYF,TGTGCCAGCAGCCTGGAGCGGGAGGGTTACCACGAGCAGTACTTC
TRBJ2-1,TRBV18,TRBD1,many,CASSPPRKTGAIYNEQFF,TGTGCCAGCTCACCACCTAGGAAGACAGGGGCAATATACAATGAGCAGTTCTTC
TRBJ1-5,TRBV20-1,.,.,CSARDPRGSQPQHF,TGCAGTGCTAGAGATCCCCGGGGGAGTCAGCCCCAGCATTTT
TRBJ2-2,TRBV15,.,few,CATSRVGYSGELFF,TGTGCCACCAGCAGAGTCGGGTATTCCGGGGAGCTGTTTTTT
TRBJ2-5,TRBV7-3,.,.,CTSSVPRGAQETQYF,TGTACCAGCAGCGTCCCCAGGGGGGCTCAAGAGACCCAGTACTTC
TRBJ1-3,TRBV28,.,many,CASSLFSGNTIYF,TGTGCCAGCAGTTTATTTAGCGGTAACACCATATATTTT
TRBJ2-7,TRBV5-5,.,many,CASSSDGASYEQYF,TGTGCCAGCAGCTCGGACGGAGCCTCCTACGAGCAGTACTTC
TRBJ2-3,TRBV20-1,.,many,CSARSFGLSTDTQYF,TGCAGTGCTAGAAGCTTTGGGCTCAGCACAGATACGCAGTATTTT
TRBJ1-4,TRBV6-5,.,few,CASSSGESNEKLFF,TGTGCCAGCAGTTCAGGGGAGAGTAATGAAAAACTGTTTTTT
TRBJ1-4,TRBV4-2,TRBD1,.,CASSQDLGTGGEKLFF,TGTGCCAGCAGCCAAGATCTGGGGACAGGGGGAGAAAAACTGTTTTTT
TRBJ2-3,TRBV18,.,.,CASSPEDTQYF,TGTGCCAGCTCTCCCGAGGATACGCAGTATTTT
TRBJ2-5,TRBV30,.,many,CAWNKGHWETQYF,TGTGCCTGGAACAAAGGACACTGGGAGACCCAGTACTTC
TRBJ2-5,TRBV5-1,TRBD2,.,CASRNSGRAGETQYF,TGCGCCAGCAGGAATAGCGGGAGGGCCGGGGAGACCCAGTACTTC
TRBJ1-6,TRBV3-1,.,many,CASSQDRPPLHF,TGTGCCAGCAGCCAAGATCGGCCACCCCTCCACTTT
TRBJ1-1,TRBV6-1,TRBD1,many,CASRPGQGGWTEAFF,TGTGCCAGCAGACCAGGACAGGGCGGTTGGACTGAAGCTTTCTTT
TRBJ1-2,TRBV19,.,many,CASSISGSSYGYTF,TGTGCCAGTAGTATATCGGGTTCAAGCTATGGCTACACCTTC
TRBJ2-3,TRBV10-3,TRBD2,many,CAISESSVLAGADTQYF,TGTGCCATCAGTGAGTCGTCAGTACTAGCGGGAGCAGATACGCAGTATTTT
TRBJ2-7,TRBV20-1,.,many,CSARDRWRQSSYEQYF,TGCAGTGCTAGAGATAGATGGAGACAAAGCTCCTACGAGCAGTACTTC
TRBJ2-2,TRBV12-3/TRBV12-4,.,many,CASSLQTYVTGELFF,TGTGCCAGCAGTTTGCAAACTTACGTCACCGGGGAGCTGTTTTTT
TRBJ2-5,TRBV7-3,.,many,CASSLKQGGTQYF,TGTGCCAGCAGCTTGAAACAGGGTGGGACCCAGTACTTC
TRBJ2-2,TRBV27,TRBD1,many,CASSHLQGANTGELFF,TGTGCCAGCAGTCATCTACAGGGGGCGAACACCGGGGAGCTGTTTTTT
TRBJ1-2,TRBV20-1,.,.,CSARDLGDFNYGYTF,TGCAGTGCTAGAGATCTGGGAGACTTTAACTATGGCTACACCTTC
TRBJ2-1,TRBV24-1,.,many,CATSDSEREQFF,TGTGCCACCAGTGATTCCGAGCGGGAGCAGTTCTTC
TRBJ2-1,TRBV7-3,.,.,CASSLGGGGGNNEQFF,TGTGCCAGCAGCTTGGGGGGGGGGGGCGGGAACAATGAGCAGTTCTTC
TRBJ2-7,TRBV20-1,.,many,CSADRGHEQYF,TGCAGTGCCGACCGTGGACACGAGCAGTACTTC